This T cell receptor beta chain was captured by sequencing in a study of graft-versus-host responses after intestinal transplantation. Background on the study: Each transplant was multivisceral, liver-intestinal, or isolated intestinal.

CDR3 length: 16 amino acids. The germline CDR1 and CDR2 sequences are MNHEY and SMNVEV (reference sequence). V lost 3 bases and J 0 bases, leaving 9 bases between the germline ends. Measured with immunoSEQ multiplex PCR; TCRdb has only the in-frame clones, and not every one. Altogether 80,000 to 100,000 clones are present, 90% to 95% being singletons, with the ten largest covering roughly 0.17%. As for this clone: The antigen is undetermined.

The sequences come from unstimulated CD4+ T cells sorted from spleen or lymph node cells, collected before transplant. The J gene is TRBJ1-6, the V gene TRBV27, with D unclear. This clonotype originated in a human donor who was the organ donor for an intestinal transplant. The CDR3 DNA reads TGTGCCAGCAGTTTGACGGCGGGCTCCTATAATTCACCCCTCCACTTT. Protein sequence: CASSLTAGSYNSPLHF.